The rows below give T cell receptor beta chains drawn from one sample of a study of cytomegalovirus exposure and HLA in healthy donors. Generated by immunoSEQ multiplex PCR, the TCRdb table keeps only in-frame clones and is missing some. The sample contains around 200,000 clones, 60% to 80% of which appear only once. The source material was PBMCs. These receptors came from a male donor in good health and CMV-seronegative. CDR3s include the opening cysteine and the closing phenylalanine or tryptophan. A D gene is named only where the DNA matches it firmly. Expanded clones get a size class; other rows say once, few or many, or leave the size out.

V gene	clone size	D gene	J gene	CDR3 DNA	CDR3 protein
TRBV5-6	few	.	TRBJ1-1	TGTGCCAGCAGCCCCTCGGGGGGGCCCACTGAAGCTTTCTTT	CASSPSGGPTEAFF
TRBV5-1	.	.	TRBJ1-3	TGCGCCAGCAGCCGGGACTCTGGAAACACCATATATTTT	CASSRDSGNTIYF
TRBV5-1	.	.	TRBJ1-2	TGCGCCAGCAGCCCGGGGGACCGTGGCTACACCTTC	CASSPGDRGYTF
TRBV28	.	.	TRBJ2-2	TGTGCCAGCAGTTTATTCGGACTCAAGACCGGGGAGCTGTTTTTT	CASSLFGLKTGELFF
TRBV6-6	.	.	TRBJ1-2	TGTGCCAGCAGTTTCGACGAGGGCTATGGCTACACCTTC	CASSFDEGYGYTF
TRBV6-5	.	TRBD2	TRBJ2-1	TGTGCCAGCAGTTACTTTGGGGAGGGCCTCTACAATGAGCAGTTCTTC	CASSYFGEGLYNEQFF
TRBV5-1	.	.	TRBJ2-5	TGCGCCAGCAGCTCAGGGGTTCGAGAGACCCAGTACTTC	CASSSGVRETQYF
TRBV10-3	.	.	TRBJ2-1	TGTGCCATCAGATTAGCAGGGGACAATGAGCAGTTCTTC	CAIRLAGDNEQFF
TRBV7-9	.	TRBD1	TRBJ1-1	TGTGCCAGCAGCCGTACAGGGGCCACTGAAGCTTTCTTT	CASSRTGATEAFF
TRBV7-2	few	.	TRBJ2-3	TGTGCCAGCAGCTTAGGAAGGGAGGATACGCAGTATTTT	CASSLGREDTQYF
TRBV9	.	TRBD1	TRBJ2-3	TGTGCCAGCAGCGTAGAGGGGGCTAGCACAGATACGCAGTATTTT	CASSVEGASTDTQYF
TRBV9	.	TRBD1	TRBJ2-2	TGTGCCAGCAGCGTCCCCACATCCGGGACAGGGAGTGTGCTGTTTTTT	CASSVPTSGTGSVLFF
TRBV20-1	.	.	TRBJ1-4	TGCAGTGGCGGGGCAGCCGAAAAACTGTTTTTT	CSGGAAEKLFF
TRBV9	.	.	TRBJ2-3	TGTGCCAGCAGCGTCGAGGATACGCAGTATTTT	CASSVEDTQYF
TRBV2	.	.	TRBJ2-1	TGTGCCAGCAGCGACACGGGCCTGGACAGCAATGAGCAGTTCTTC	CASSDTGLDSNEQFF
TRBV7-3	.	TRBD2	TRBJ2-7	TGTGCCAGCAGCGTCGCGGGGGGGGACGAGCAGTACTTC	CASSVAGGDEQYF
TRBV4-1	.	TRBD1	TRBJ1-5	TGCGCCAGCAGCCAAAAAGGGACAGGGGATAATCAGCCCCAGCATTTT	CASSQKGTGDNQPQHF
TRBV15	.	TRBD2	TRBJ2-1	TGTGCCACCAGCAGAGATCTTACTAGCGGGATTTCGTACAATGAGCAGTTCTTC	CATSRDLTSGISYNEQFF
TRBV7-8	.	TRBD1	TRBJ1-2	TGTGCCAGCAGCCCAGGGGGCGGGTGGGGCTACACCTTC	CASSPGGGWGYTF
TRBV7-9	.	TRBD1	TRBJ1-2	TGTGCCAGCAGCCCTACAGGGGTCAGCGGCTACACCTTC	CASSPTGVSGYTF
TRBV9	.	TRBD1	TRBJ1-3	TGTGCCAGCAGCGGAAGAGGGACAGGGGACGGAAACACCATATATTTT	CASSGRGTGDGNTIYF
TRBV4-2	.	TRBD2	TRBJ2-1	TGTGCCAGCAGCCAAGTCCCAGCGGGGGGCCTTTACAATGAGCAGTTCTTC	CASSQVPAGGLYNEQFF